These 5 T cell receptor beta chains share one sample of origin, sequenced in a study of cytomegalovirus exposure and HLA in healthy donors. The PCR ran on 60 Vbeta and 13 Jbeta primers. Produced via immunoSEQ multiplex PCR; TCRdb's table is partial and in-frame only. The repertoire includes 110,000 to 150,000 clones, 60% to 80% of them detected once, and about 1.7% sits in the top ten. The specimen was PBMCs. These receptors originate from a woman between 25 and 40 years old in good health and CMV-seronegative.

The genes are TRBV27 and TRBJ2-3; D not certain. Looked up from germline, CDR1 is MNHEY and CDR2 is SMNVEV (reference sequence). Trimming pared 6 bases from V and 6 bases from J, leaving 10 bases between. The CDR3 length is 12 residues. The DNA for the CDR3 is TGTGCCAGCAGCCCCAGGTTCGATACGCAGTATTTT. This gives the protein CASSPRFDTQYF.

V usage is TRBV19 and J usage is TRBJ2-7, with unresolved D. Per the germline V gene, CDR1 is LNHDA and CDR2 is SQIVND (reference sequence). V dropped 6 bases and J dropped 5 bases, with 17 bases sitting between them. CDR3 length: 14 amino acids. The CDR3 DNA follows: TGTGCCAGTAGCCCACGGAGCTCCCCCCACGAGCAGTACTTC. It codes for CASSPRSSPHEQYF.

The V gene is TRBV4-1, the J gene TRBJ2-3, with D unresolved. The CDR3 covers 15 residues. Germline CDR1 is MGHRA and CDR2 is YSYEKL. V was trimmed by 6 bases and J by 1 base, leaving 14 bases between them. CDR3 amino acids: CASSGFFGRTDTQYF. CDR3 DNA: TGCGCCAGCAGTGGGTTTTTTGGGCGCACAGATACGCAGTATTTT.

The rearrangement links TRBV5-4 to TRBJ1-1; D unresolved. V was pared by 0 bases and J by 1 base, with 10 bases between. The CDR3 runs to 15 residues. Germline CDR1 is SGHNT and CDR2 is YYREEE (reference sequence). The CDR3 region has the DNA TGTGCCAGCAGCTTGGATTTGGGGAGGAACACTGAAGCTTTCTTT. Translated: CASSLDLGRNTEAFF.

This clone was counted between two and nine times. The V gene is TRBV2, the J gene TRBJ2-7; TRBD1 is a possible D gene (6 bases). Germline V lookup: CDR1 SNHLY, CDR2 FYNNEI. This CDR3 has 12 amino acids. Deletions cut 8 bases from V and 3 bases from J, with 11 bases between. The CDR3 here is CASDGQNYEQYF. DNA for the CDR3: TGTGCCAGCGATGGACAGAACTACGAGCAGTACTTC.